Below, 19 T cell receptor beta chains from the same sample are listed, as sequenced in a study of CD8+CD57+ T cells in acquired aplastic anemia. Genomic DNA, serving as template, underwent TCR beta VDJ and CDR3 profiling. TCRdb itself ran the reads through MiXCR, one entry per CDR3 protein. This table holds 250,000 to 300,000 distinct CDR3 sequences, roughly 61% found once. An expansion of CD8+CD57+ cells by flow cytometry had been shown in patients chosen for sequencing. Sequencing was done on a sample of sorted CD4+, CD8+, or CD8+CD57+ T cells (not recorded which) from PBMCs. All receptors come from a human donor with aplastic anemia.

With respect to this clonotype: A much more abundant neighbour one base away suggests this may be a read error. This likely comes from a read error, as the CDR3 has no conserved phenylalanine or tryptophan at its end. The chain combines TRBV9 with TRBJ1-2, with D unclear. V lost 3 bases, J lost 3 bases, and 12 bases lay in between. The CDR3 runs to 14 residues. Germline values: CDR1 SGDLS, CDR2 YYNGEE. The CDR3 sequence: CASSASGNYYGYTS. The CDR3 DNA reads TGTGCCAGCAGCGCCTCGGGTAACTACTATGGCTACACCTCC.

This clonotype was picked up a small number of times. The rearrangement links TRBV10-1 to TRBJ2-5; TRBD2 matches 16 bases. The CDR3 runs to 18 residues. J gave up 4 bases and V 0 bases, and 5 bases lay outside the gene matches. Looked up from germline, CDR1 is WNHNN and CDR2 is SYGVQD (reference sequence). CDR3 residues: CASSESGTSGGVGETQYF. In DNA, the CDR3 is TGCGCCAGCAGTGAGTCAGGGACTAGCGGGGGGGTAGGAGAGACCCAGTACTTC.

The table lists this clonotype with many counts. The chain has TRBV20-1 and TRBJ1-2, with D maybe TRBD1 (6 bases). CDR1 is DFQATT and CDR2 is SNEGSKA in the germline V gene (reference sequence). The CDR3 length is 11 residues. The ends were cut back, 6 bases at V and 8 bases at J, with 13 bases in the middle. Written as DNA, the CDR3 is TGCAGTGCAACGTGGGGGGCCGGCTACACCTTC. Protein sequence: CSATWGAGYTF.

This clonotype has a single count. This rearrangement joins TRBV7-6 to TRBJ2-5, with 11 positions matching TRBD1. V dropped 3 bases and J dropped 2; count of bases not matched to a gene: 5. This CDR3 is built from 16 residues. Germline V gene sequence: CDR1 SGHVS, CDR2 FNYEAQ. In nucleotides, the CDR3 is TGTGCCAGCAGCTTGGGGACAGGGGGAATACAAGAGACCCAGTACTTC. Residues: CASSLGTGGIQETQYF.

This clonotype occurred a few times. The rearrangement joins TRBV7-2 to TRBJ2-7; 8 bases agree with TRBD1. The CDR3 loop spans 14 amino acids. CDR1 is SGHTA and CDR2 is FQGNSA in the germline V gene. J gave up 6 bases and V 6 bases, and 10 bases lay outside the gene matches. CDR3 region: CASSPTGVSIEQYF. The CDR3 DNA reads TGTGCCAGCAGTCCGACAGGGGTTAGTATCGAGCAGTACTTC.

This chain joins TRBV24-1 and TRBJ2-5, with TRBD1 as a possible D gene (6 bases). This CDR3 contains 14 residues. Germline lookup yields CDR1 KGHDR and CDR2 SFDVKD. V was clipped by 4 bases and J by 2 bases, with 10 bases between them. CDR3 DNA sequence: TGTGCCACCAGTGACCCAGGGGAGCAAGAGACCCAGTACTTC. It translates to CATSDPGEQETQYF.

The J gene is TRBJ2-3, the V gene TRBV7-2, with TRBD2 matching over 8 bases. V lost 5 bases and J lost 2; bases outside the gene matches: 9. The CDR3 has 16 residues. CDR1 and CDR2 from the germline V gene are SGHTA and FQGNSA. The CDR3 sequence is CASSPLTSAYTDTQYF. CDR3 in DNA: TGTGCCAGCAGCCCCCTGACTAGCGCCTACACAGATACGCAGTATTTT.

This clonotype has only a few counts. A read error may explain this, as a much larger clone is one base away. The chain combines TRBV14 with TRBJ1-4; 9 positions agree with TRBD1. The CDR3 consists of 15 residues. Germline loops: CDR1 SGHDN, CDR2 FVKESK. Here the CDR3 DNA reads TGTGCCAGCAGCCGGACAGGGGCATCGTTTGAAGAACTGTTTTTT. Its protein product is CASSRTGASFEELFF. The variable domain in full, with the rest retrieved from reference TRBV14 and TRBJ1-4, is EAGVTQFPSHSVIEKGQTVTLRCDPISGHDNLYWYRRVMGKEIKFLLHFVKESKQDESGMPNNRFLAERTGGTYSTLKVQPAELEDSGVYFCASSRTGASFEELFFGSGTQLSVL.

There are many counts of this clonotype. The rearrangement links TRBV10-1 to TRBJ2-1, with D perhaps TRBD2 (5 bases). The CDR3 sequence is 13 residues long. The V and J ends lost 5 bases and 10 bases respectively, with 15 bases between them. CDR1 is WNHNN, CDR2 SYGVQD, per germline (reference sequence). The CDR3 loop reads CASSKGLSNEQFF. CDR3 nucleotide sequence: TGCGCCAGCAGTAAAGGACTGTCAAACGAGCAGTTCTTC.

In its sample, this clonotype was seen many times. CDR3 region: CASSYESSYNSPLHF. The CDR3 bases are TGTGCCAGCTCATACGAGAGCTCCTATAATTCACCCCTCCACTTT. The rearrangement links TRBV18 to TRBJ1-6; D not certain. V was clipped by 5 bases and J by 0 bases, with 8 bases between them. The germline V gene has CDR1 KGHSH and CDR2 LQKENI. CDR3 length equals 15 residues.

This clonotype occurred many times. V gene TRBV2 combines with J gene TRBJ2-1, with 7 nucleotides matching TRBD1. The CDR3 sequence is 13 residues long. Looked up from germline, CDR1 is SNHLY and CDR2 is FYNNEI. Trimming at V came to 6 bases and at J to 6 bases, leaving 5 bases not matched to a gene. CDR3 coding DNA: TGTGCCAGCAGGACGGGACAGCTCAATGAGCAGTTCTTC. Protein sequence: CASRTGQLNEQFF.

This clonotype was observed at least ten times. The CDR3 coding sequence is TGTGCCAGTTCGGGACTAGCGGGGGGGCAATACGAGCAGTACTTC. This encodes CASSGLAGGQYEQYF. The chain combines TRBV6-5 with TRBJ2-7; 16 bases fit TRBD2. CDR1 MNHEY and CDR2 SVGAGI come from the germline V gene. The CDR3 runs to 15 residues. Trimming cost V 9 bases and J 4 bases; bases outside gene matches: 6.

This rearrangement joins TRBV20-1 to TRBJ2-7; TRBD2 might be the D (5 bases). Trimming took 3 bases from V and 0 from J, leaving 9 bases between them. Per the germline V gene, CDR1 is DFQATT and CDR2 is SNEGSKA (reference sequence). The CDR3 consists of 13 residues. The CDR3 DNA is TGCAGTGCTAGCGGGATTAGCTCCTACGAGCAGTACTTC. This codes for CSASGISSYEQYF.

The chain combines TRBV5-1 with TRBJ1-2; no clear D gene. CDR1 is SGHRS, CDR2 YFSETQ, per germline. CDR3 length: 12 amino acids. Trimming stripped 4 bases from V and 4 bases from J, with 8 bases between. The CDR3 bases are TGCGCCAGCAGCCAAGACTTCTATGGCTACACCTTC. This gives the protein CASSQDFYGYTF.

The sample holds many counts of this clonotype. The J gene is TRBJ2-5, the V gene TRBV27; 8 bases line up with TRBD2. V was clipped by 2 bases and J by 5 bases; unmatched bases: 7. The CDR3 has 15 residues. CDR1 is MNHEY, CDR2 SMNVEV, per germline (reference sequence). In DNA form, the CDR3 reads TGTGCCAGCAGTTTAAGTCCCAGCGGGAGTGAGACCCAGTACTTC. Amino acid sequence: CASSLSPSGSETQYF.

The CDR3 reads CASSQTENQPQHF. In DNA form, the CDR3 reads TGTGCCAGCAGCCAGACAGAAAACCAGCCCCAGCATTTT. The chain is built from TRBV2 and TRBJ1-5, with D maybe TRBD1 (5 bases). V lost 6 bases and J lost 7, with 13 bases in between. The CDR3 runs to 13 residues. Germline assignment: CDR1 SNHLY and CDR2 FYNNEI.

The chain recombines TRBV7-9 with TRBJ2-7, with 12 positions matching TRBD2. This CDR3 contains 16 residues. Germline assignment: CDR1 SEHNR and CDR2 FQNEAQ (reference sequence). V was pared by 5 bases and J by 3 bases, with 8 bases of the junction left unmatched. This CDR3 reads CASSPRLAGDLYEQYF. For the CDR3, the DNA is TGTGCCAGCAGCCCACGACTAGCGGGAGATCTCTACGAGCAGTACTTC.

The chain has TRBV25-1 and TRBJ1-6; 8 bases match TRBD1. This CDR3 spans 15 amino acids. With V trimmed by 1 base and J by 10 bases, 6 bases remained unmatched. CDR1 and CDR2 from the germline V gene are MGHDK and SYGVNS. CDR3 amino acids: CASSEWTGSKSPLHF. In DNA, the CDR3 is TGTGCCAGCAGTGAATGGACAGGGTCGAAATCACCCCTCCACTTT.

V gene TRBV12-3 or TRBV12-4 combines with J gene TRBJ1-4, with 7 bases fitting TRBD1. Losses at the gene ends were 7 bases for V and 7 bases for J; bases not matched to a gene: 12. CDR3 size: 15 residues. The DNA of the CDR3 is TGTGCCAGCAATTCCCGGACAGGACGTGGTGAAAAACTGTTTTTT. Translating gives CASNSRTGRGEKLFF.